The 3 T cell receptor beta chains below were found in one sample sequenced in a study of T cells in women clearing cervical HPV infection. This table comes from immunoSEQ multiplex PCR, and its TCRdb copy is limited to in-frame clones, with some not included. This table holds approximately 33,000 clones. The sample was blood buffy coat. The receptors were sampled from a woman aged 18-70 years with a cervical HPV16 infection that either progressed to CIN3+ or cleared (not recorded which).

As for this clone: Coverage ceases 3 residues before the CDR3 finishes, and the germline J gene fills in the end. The chain has TRBV20-1 and TRBJ2-7; tentatively, D is TRBD2 (6 bases). This CDR3 region has 14 residues. V gave up 5 bases and J gave up 2 bases, with 16 bases separating them. The germline V gene encodes CDR1 DFQATT and CDR2 SNEGSKA (reference sequence). The CDR3 DNA, read in part, is TGCAGTGCTCGAGCCCGGGACTGGCCCTACGAG. It translates to CSARARDWPYE. The whole CDR3 is CSARARDWPYEQYF.

A remark on this clone: From the germline J gene comes the end of the CDR3, since the read stops 3 residues before it. The J gene is TRBJ2-4, the V gene TRBV7-2; 7 bases are shared with TRBD1. Germline-derived CDR1 and CDR2 are SGHTA and FQGNSA. The length of the CDR3 is 13 residues. This CDR3 is CASSATGNYGQYF. CDR3 bases read: TGTGCCAGCAGCGCGACAGGGAATTACGGT.

Points on this clone: The sequenced fragment ends 3 residues before the CDR3 boundary, so the rest is inferred from the germline J gene. The chain employs TRBV29-1 and TRBJ2-7; TRBD1 is a possible D gene (5 bases). Germline V CDR1 and CDR2: SQVTM, ANQGSEA. Trimming left V 5 bases short and J 6 bases short, with 23 bases between. This CDR3 is built from 15 residues. The covered CDR3 bases are TGCAGCGTTTCTCCCGAAGGCAGGGCATGGTCCGAG. This encodes CSVSPEGRAWSE. From start to end, the CDR3 is CSVSPEGRAWSEQYF.